The following is a TCR beta chain sequence with its context. Antigen: not known. CDR1 and CDR2 from the germline V gene are MGHRA and YSYEKL. Losses at the gene ends were 3 bases for V and 2 bases for J; bases not matched to a gene: 4. This CDR3 has 15 amino acids. The source of the sample is a study of post-analysis software for immune sequencing data. Study-level findings and limits: Several TRBV segments (TRBV5-6, TRBV5-1 and TRBV20-1 among them) occurred more frequently in patients than in controls.

TCR beta cDNA libraries had unique molecular identifiers. TCRdb used MiXCR to reprocess the PCR reads, holding one entry per CDR3 protein. The data contain roughly 580,000 distinct CDR3 sequences, roughly 47% of them singletons. The rearrangement joins TRBV4-1 to TRBJ2-3, with 8 bases lining up with TRBD2. Sequenced sample: blood. The clonotype was recovered from a girl aged 5-17 years with multiple sclerosis. CDR3 nucleotides: TGCGCCAGCAGCCACTATAGCGGGGCCACAGATACGCAGTATTTT. As protein: CASSHYSGATDTQYF.